This T cell receptor beta chain is from a study of glioma-infiltrating T cells after dendritic cell vaccination. Study-wide context: Between about 2003 and 2013, patients got autologous tumor lysate-pulsed dendritic cell vaccines. The vaccine used monocyte-derived dendritic cells pulsed overnight with autologous tumor lysate. Study-level results: Only a small number of patients had complete blood and tumor samples.

V was pared by 5 bases and J by 11 bases, with 4 bases of the junction left unmatched. This CDR3 region has 11 residues. Germline CDR1 reads SQVTM; CDR2 reads ANQGSEA. TCRdb's table, derived via immunoSEQ multiplex PCR, lists solely in-frame clones and lacks some. The repertoire has about 82,000 clones, about 90% of them found once; the top ten carry about 3%. PBMC sampling occurred before vaccination, two weeks after the third dose, and at progression. Turning to this clone: Its antigen is not known.

The chain is built from TRBV29-1 and TRBJ2-3; 10 nucleotides line up with TRBD2. The sequences come from blood, collected before dendritic cell vaccination. This TCR was recovered from a human donor with glioblastoma. Here the CDR3 reads CSVRTSGLQYF. CDR3 bases: TGCAGCGTTCGGACTAGCGGTTTGCAGTATTTT.